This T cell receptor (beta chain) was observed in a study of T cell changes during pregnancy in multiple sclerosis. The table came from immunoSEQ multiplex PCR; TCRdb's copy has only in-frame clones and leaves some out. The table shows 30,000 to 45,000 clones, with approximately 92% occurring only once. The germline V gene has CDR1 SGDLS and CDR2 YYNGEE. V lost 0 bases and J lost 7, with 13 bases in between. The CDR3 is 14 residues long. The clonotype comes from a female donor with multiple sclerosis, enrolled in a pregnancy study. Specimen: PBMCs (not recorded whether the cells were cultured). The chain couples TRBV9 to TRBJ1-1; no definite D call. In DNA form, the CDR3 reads TGTGCCAGCAGCGTAGGGGGTTACGGAGTTGAAGCTTTCTTT. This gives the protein CASSVGGYGVEAFF. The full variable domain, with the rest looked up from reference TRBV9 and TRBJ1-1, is DSGVTQTPKHLITATGQRVTLRCSPRSGDLSVYWYQQSLDQGLQFLIQYYNGEERAKGNILERFSAQQFPDLHSELNLSSLELGDSALYFCASSVGGYGVEAFFGQGTRLTVV.